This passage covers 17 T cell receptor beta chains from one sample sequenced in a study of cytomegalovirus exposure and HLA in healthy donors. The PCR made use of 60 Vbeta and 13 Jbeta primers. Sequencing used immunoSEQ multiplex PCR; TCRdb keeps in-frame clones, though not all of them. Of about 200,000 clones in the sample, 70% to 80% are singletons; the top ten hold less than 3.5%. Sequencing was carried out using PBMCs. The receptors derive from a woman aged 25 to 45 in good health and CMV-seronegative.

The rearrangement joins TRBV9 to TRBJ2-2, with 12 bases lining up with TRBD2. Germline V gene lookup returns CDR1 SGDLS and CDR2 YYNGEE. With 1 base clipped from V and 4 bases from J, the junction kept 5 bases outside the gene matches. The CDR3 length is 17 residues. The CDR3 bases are TGTGCCAGCAGCGTATCACTAGCGGGGGGAGGCACCGGGGAGCTGTTTTTT. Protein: CASSVSLAGGGTGELFF.

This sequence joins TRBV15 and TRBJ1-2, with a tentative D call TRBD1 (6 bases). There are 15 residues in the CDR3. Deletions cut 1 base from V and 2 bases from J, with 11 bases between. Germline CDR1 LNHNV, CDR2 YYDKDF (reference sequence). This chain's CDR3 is CATSRAGQPNYGYTF. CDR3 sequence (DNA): TGTGCCACCAGCAGAGCGGGACAACCAAACTATGGCTACACCTTC.

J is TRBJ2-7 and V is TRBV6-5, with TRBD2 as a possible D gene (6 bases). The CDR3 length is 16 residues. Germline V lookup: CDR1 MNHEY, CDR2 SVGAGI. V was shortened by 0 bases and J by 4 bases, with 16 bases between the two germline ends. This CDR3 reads CASSYSDGAEGYEQYF. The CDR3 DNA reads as TGTGCCAGCAGTTACTCGGACGGAGCGGAGGGGTACGAGCAGTACTTC.

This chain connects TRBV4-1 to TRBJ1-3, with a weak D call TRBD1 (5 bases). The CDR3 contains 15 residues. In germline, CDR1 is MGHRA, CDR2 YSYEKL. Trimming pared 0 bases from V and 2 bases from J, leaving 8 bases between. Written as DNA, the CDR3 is TGCGCCAGCAGCCAAGAATCAGGGACTGGAAACACCATATATTTT. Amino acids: CASSQESGTGNTIYF.

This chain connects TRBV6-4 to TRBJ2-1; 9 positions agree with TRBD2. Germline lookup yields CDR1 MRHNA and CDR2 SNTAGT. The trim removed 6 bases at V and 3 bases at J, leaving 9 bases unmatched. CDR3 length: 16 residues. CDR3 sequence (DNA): TGTGCCAGCAGCGCAGGGGCTAGCGGGGACTACAATGAGCAGTTCTTC. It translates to CASSAGASGDYNEQFF.

The CDR3 bases are TGTGCCACCAGCAGTAGCAGGGGGCCGGTAGATACGCAGTATTTT. Translation: CATSSSRGPVDTQYF. The chain uses TRBV15 and TRBJ2-3; the match to TRBD1 covers 8 bases. CDR3 length: 15 residues. Trimming at V came to 3 bases and at J to 5 bases, leaving 7 bases not matched to a gene. The germline gives CDR1 LNHNV, CDR2 YYDKDF (reference sequence).

The DNA for the CDR3 is TGTGCCACCAGCAGAGATAGGGGGAACTATGGCTACACCTTC. This encodes CATSRDRGNYGYTF. The gene calls are TRBV15 and TRBJ1-2; weak D call: TRBD1 (6 bases). The CDR3 is made up of 14 amino acids. The germline V gene encodes CDR1 LNHNV and CDR2 YYDKDF (reference sequence). V was cut by 0 bases and J by 2 bases, with 7 bases left in between.

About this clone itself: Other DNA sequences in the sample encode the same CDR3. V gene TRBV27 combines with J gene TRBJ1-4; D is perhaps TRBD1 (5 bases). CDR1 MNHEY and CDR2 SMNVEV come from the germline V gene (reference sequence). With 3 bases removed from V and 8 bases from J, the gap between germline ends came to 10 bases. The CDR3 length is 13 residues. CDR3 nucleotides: TGTGCCAGCAGTTTTAACCGGGGGGAAAAACTGTTTTTT. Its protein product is CASSFNRGEKLFF.

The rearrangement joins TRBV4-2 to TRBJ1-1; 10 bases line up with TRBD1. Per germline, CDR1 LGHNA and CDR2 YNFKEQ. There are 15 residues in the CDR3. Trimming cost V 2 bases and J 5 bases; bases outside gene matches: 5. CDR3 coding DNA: TGTGCCAGCAGCCAATACCGGGACAGGGGAACTGAAGCTTTCTTT. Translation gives CASSQYRDRGTEAFF.

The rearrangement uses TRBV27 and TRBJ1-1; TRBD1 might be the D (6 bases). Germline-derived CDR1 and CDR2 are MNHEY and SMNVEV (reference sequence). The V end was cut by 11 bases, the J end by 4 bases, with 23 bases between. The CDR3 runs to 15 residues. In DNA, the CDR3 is TGTGCCGGCAAACCTCTCTCCAGGGGATCCACTGAAGCTTTCTTT. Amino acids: CAGKPLSRGSTEAFF.

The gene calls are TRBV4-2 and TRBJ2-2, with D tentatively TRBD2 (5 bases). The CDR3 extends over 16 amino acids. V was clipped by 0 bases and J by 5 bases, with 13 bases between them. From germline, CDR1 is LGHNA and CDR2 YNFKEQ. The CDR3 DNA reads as TGTGCCAGCAGCCAAGAGGACTTTCTATGGACCGGGGAGCTGTTTTTT. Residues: CASSQEDFLWTGELFF.

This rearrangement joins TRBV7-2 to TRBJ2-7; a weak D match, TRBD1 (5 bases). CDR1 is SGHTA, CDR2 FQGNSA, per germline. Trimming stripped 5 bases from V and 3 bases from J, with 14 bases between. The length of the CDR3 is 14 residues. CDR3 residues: CASSPGLNYYEQYF. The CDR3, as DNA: TGTGCCAGCAGCCCAGGGCTCAACTACTACGAGCAGTACTTC. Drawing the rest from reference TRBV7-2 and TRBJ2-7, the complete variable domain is GAGVSQSPSNKVTEKGKDVELRCDPISGHTALYWYRQSLGQGLEFLIYFQGNSAPDKSGLPSDRFSAERTGGSVSTLTIQRTQQEDSAVYLCASSPGLNYYEQYFGPGTRLTVT.

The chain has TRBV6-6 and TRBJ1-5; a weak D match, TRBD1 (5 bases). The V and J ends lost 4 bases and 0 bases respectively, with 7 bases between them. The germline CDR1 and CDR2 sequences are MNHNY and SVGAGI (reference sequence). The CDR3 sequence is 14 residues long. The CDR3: CASSSTDSNQPQHF. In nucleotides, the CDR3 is TGTGCCAGCAGTTCGACAGATAGCAATCAGCCCCAGCATTTT.

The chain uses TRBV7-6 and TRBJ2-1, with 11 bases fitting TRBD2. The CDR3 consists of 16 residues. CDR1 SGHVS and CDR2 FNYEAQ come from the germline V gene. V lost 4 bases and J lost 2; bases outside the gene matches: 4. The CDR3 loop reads CASSSLAGGPYNEQFF. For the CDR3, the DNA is TGTGCCAGCAGCTCGCTAGCGGGAGGACCCTACAATGAGCAGTTCTTC.

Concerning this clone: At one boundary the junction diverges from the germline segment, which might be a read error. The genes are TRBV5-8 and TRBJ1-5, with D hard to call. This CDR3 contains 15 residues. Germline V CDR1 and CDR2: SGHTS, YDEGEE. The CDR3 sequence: CASSLDSGSYQPQHF. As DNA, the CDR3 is TGTGCCAGCAGCTTGGATTCGGGTAGCTATCAGCCCCAGCATTTT.

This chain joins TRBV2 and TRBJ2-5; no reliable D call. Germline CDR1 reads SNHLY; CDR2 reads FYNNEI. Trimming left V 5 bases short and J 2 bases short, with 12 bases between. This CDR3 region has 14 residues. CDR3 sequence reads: CASSMLLRQETQYF. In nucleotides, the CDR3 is TGTGCCAGCAGTATGCTCTTGAGGCAAGAGACCCAGTACTTC.

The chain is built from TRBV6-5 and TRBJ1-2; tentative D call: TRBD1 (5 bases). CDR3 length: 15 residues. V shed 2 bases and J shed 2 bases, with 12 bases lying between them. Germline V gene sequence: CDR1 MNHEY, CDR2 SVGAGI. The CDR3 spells CASSYRDAGNYGYTF. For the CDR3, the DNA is TGTGCCAGCAGTTACCGGGACGCGGGGAACTATGGCTACACCTTC.